This T cell receptor (beta chain) was identified during a study of shared clonotypes between healthy human individuals. Naive CD8 cells lacked CD45RO and underwent positive selection for CCR7, leaving out terminally differentiated effector memory CD45RA+ cells. The donors, healthy adults who were HIV-negative, had experienced no recent acute infections or vaccinations. TCRdb's table, derived via immunoSEQ multiplex PCR, lists solely in-frame clones and lacks some. The profile shows about 2.2 million clones, 80% to 95% of them singletons. The sample was naive CD8+ T cells from PBMCs. This clonotype originated in a man aged 18 to 35 in good health. Some clones in this sample may be carry-over from other donors' samples.

The CDR3 here is CARSWAREGTDEQYF. In DNA, the CDR3 is TGTGCCAGAAGCTGGGCTAGAGAGGGGACCGACGAGCAGTACTTC. The chain joins TRBV5-3 to TRBJ2-7, with D possibly being TRBD1 or TRBD2 (5 bases each). TRBV5-3 is filed as an ORF, its function uncertain. The CDR3 spans 15 residues. The V end was cut by 3 bases, the J end by 5 bases, with 18 bases between.